A single sample is the source of the 2 T cell receptor beta chains below, sequenced in a study of T cell repertoires in cytomegalovirus infection. TCRdb passed the reads through MiXCR, listing each CDR3 protein once. This table has about 230,000 distinct CDR3 sequences, over 20% appearing once. Sequencing was performed on CD8+ T cells from PBMCs. These receptor sequences come from a human donor in good health (CMV status not recorded). Some clones in this sample may be carry-over from other donors' samples.

The chain employs TRBV28 and TRBJ2-5; 8 bases align to TRBD2. The V gene's germline CDR1 is MDHEN and CDR2 SYDVKM. This CDR3 spans 16 amino acids. Trimming took 2 bases from V and 3 from J; bases not matched to a gene: 8. The CDR3 region is CASSLTGGPSEETQYF. CDR3 DNA: TGTGCCAGCAGTTTAACGGGGGGGCCTTCCGAAGAGACCCAGTACTTC.

The V call is TRBV15, the J call TRBJ2-1, with a tentative D call TRBD2 (6 bases). V was clipped by 1 base and J by 10 bases, with 11 bases between them. In germline, CDR1 is LNHNV, CDR2 YYDKDF (reference sequence). This CDR3 contains 13 residues. The CDR3 reads CATSRVGEDEQFF. DNA for the CDR3: TGTGCCACCAGCAGAGTCGGGGAGGACGAGCAGTTCTTC.